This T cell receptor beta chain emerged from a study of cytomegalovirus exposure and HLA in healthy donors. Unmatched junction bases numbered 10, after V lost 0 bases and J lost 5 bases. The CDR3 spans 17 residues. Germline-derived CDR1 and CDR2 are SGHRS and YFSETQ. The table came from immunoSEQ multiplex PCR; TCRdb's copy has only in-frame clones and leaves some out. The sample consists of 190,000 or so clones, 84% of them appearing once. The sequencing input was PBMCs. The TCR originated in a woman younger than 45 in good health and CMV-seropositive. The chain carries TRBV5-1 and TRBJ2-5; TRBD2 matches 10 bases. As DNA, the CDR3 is TGCGCCAGCAGCTTGGAACCCCCTAGCGGGAGCTGGGAGACCCAGTACTTC. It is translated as CASSLEPPSGSWETQYF.